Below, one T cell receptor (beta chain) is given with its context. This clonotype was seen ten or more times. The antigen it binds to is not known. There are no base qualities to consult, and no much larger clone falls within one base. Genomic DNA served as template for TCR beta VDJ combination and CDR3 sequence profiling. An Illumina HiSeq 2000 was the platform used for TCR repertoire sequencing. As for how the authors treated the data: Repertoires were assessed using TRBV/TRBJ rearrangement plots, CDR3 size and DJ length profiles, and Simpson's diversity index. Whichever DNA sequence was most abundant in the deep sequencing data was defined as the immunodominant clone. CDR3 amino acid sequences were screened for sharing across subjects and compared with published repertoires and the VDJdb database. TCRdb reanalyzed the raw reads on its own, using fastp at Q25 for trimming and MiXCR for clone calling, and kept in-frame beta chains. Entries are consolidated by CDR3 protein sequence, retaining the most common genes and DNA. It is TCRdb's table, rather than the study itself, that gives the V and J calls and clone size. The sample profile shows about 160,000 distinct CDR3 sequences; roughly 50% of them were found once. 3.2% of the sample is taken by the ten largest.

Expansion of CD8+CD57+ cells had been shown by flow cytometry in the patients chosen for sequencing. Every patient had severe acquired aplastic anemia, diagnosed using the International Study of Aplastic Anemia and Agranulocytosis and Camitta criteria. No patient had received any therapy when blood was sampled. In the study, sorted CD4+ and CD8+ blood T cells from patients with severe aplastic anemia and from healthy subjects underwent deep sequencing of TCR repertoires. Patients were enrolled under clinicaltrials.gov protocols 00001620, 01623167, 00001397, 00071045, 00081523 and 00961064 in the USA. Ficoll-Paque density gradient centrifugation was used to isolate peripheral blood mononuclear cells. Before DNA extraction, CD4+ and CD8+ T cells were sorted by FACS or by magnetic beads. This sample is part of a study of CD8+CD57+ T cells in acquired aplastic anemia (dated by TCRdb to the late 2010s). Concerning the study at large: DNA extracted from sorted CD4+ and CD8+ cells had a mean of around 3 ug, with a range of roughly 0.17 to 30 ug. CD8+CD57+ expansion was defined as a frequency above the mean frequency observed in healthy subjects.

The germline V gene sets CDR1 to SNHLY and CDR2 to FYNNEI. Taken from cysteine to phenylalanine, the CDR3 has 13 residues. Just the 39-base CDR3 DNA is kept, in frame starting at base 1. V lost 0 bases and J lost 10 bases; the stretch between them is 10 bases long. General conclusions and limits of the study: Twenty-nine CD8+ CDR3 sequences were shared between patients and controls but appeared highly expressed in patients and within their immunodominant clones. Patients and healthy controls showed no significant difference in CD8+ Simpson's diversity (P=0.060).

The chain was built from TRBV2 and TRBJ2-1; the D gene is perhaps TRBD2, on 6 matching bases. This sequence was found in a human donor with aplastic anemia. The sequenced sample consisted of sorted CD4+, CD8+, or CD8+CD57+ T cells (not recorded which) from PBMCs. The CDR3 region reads CASSEALLAEQFF. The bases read TGTGCCAGCAGTGAAGCGCTCCTAGCGGAGCAGTTCTTC.